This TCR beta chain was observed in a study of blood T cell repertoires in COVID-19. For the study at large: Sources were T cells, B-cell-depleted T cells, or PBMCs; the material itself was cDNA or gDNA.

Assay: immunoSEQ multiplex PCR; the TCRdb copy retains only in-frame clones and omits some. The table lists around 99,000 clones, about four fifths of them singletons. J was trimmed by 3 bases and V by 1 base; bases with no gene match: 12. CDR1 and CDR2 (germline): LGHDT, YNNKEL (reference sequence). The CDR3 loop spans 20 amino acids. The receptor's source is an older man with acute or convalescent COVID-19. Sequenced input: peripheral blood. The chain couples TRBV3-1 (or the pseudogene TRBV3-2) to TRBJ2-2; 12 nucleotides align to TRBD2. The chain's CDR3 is CASSQAASGGAVAHTGELFF. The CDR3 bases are TGTGCCAGCAGCCAAGCAGCTAGCGGGGGGGCCGTAGCACACACCGGGGAGCTGTTTTTT.